This is a list of T cell receptor beta chains from one sample in a study of T cell repertoires in cytomegalovirus infection. One entry per CDR3 protein, called by TCRdb with MiXCR from the reads. The sample carries roughly 230,000 distinct CDR3 sequences, over 20% recorded once. Material for sequencing was CD8+ T cells from PBMCs. The origin of the receptors is a human donor in good health (CMV status not recorded). Some clones in this sample may be carry-over from other donors' samples. Each CDR3 is given with its conserved first and last residue. The D gene is left open where the match is weak. Rows give clone size only sometimes, using once, few, many, or a class for an expanded clone.

J gene: TRBJ2-1; V gene: TRBV11-2; clone size: .; D gene: .; CDR3 protein: CASVGLSYNEQFF; CDR3 DNA: TGTGCCAGCGTAGGACTTTCCTACAATGAGCAGTTCTTC
J gene: TRBJ2-7; V gene: TRBV9; clone size: few; D gene: .; CDR3 protein: CASSVGDTYEQYF; CDR3 DNA: TGTGCCAGCAGCGTCGGGGACACCTACGAGCAGTACTTC
J gene: TRBJ2-3; V gene: TRBV14; clone size: few; D gene: .; CDR3 protein: CASSQYRASTDTQYF; CDR3 DNA: TGTGCCAGCAGCCAATACCGTGCTAGCACAGATACGCAGTATTTT
J gene: TRBJ2-7; V gene: TRBV7-3; clone size: many; D gene: .; CDR3 protein: CASSPIGGGDEQYF; CDR3 DNA: TGTGCCAGCAGCCCCATAGGAGGGGGCGACGAGCAGTACTTC
J gene: TRBJ2-1; V gene: TRBV20-1; clone size: .; D gene: TRBD1; CDR3 protein: CSARWTGSREQFF; CDR3 DNA: TGCAGTGCTAGATGGACAGGTAGCCGGGAGCAGTTCTTC
J gene: TRBJ1-1; V gene: TRBV27; clone size: .; D gene: .; CDR3 protein: CASSGPGPINTEAFF; CDR3 DNA: TGTGCCAGCAGTGGACCGGGACCGATTAACACTGAAGCTTTCTTT
J gene: TRBJ1-3; V gene: TRBV12-3/TRBV12-4; clone size: many; D gene: .; CDR3 protein: CASSLFRGSGNTIYF; CDR3 DNA: TGTGCCAGCAGTTTATTCCGGGGCTCTGGAAACACCATATATTTT
J gene: TRBJ2-2; V gene: TRBV7-9; clone size: .; D gene: .; CDR3 protein: CATLRDLTGELFF; CDR3 DNA: TGTGCCACGCTCAGGGACCTCACCGGGGAGCTGTTTTTT
J gene: TRBJ2-1; V gene: TRBV3-1; clone size: .; D gene: .; CDR3 protein: CASSQDVGADHNEQFF; CDR3 DNA: TGTGCCAGCAGCCAAGATGTGGGGGCCGATCACAATGAGCAGTTCTTC
J gene: TRBJ2-2; V gene: TRBV7-6; clone size: many; D gene: TRBD1; CDR3 protein: CASSWDRDPSGELFF; CDR3 DNA: TGTGCCAGCAGCTGGGACAGGGACCCTTCCGGGGAGCTGTTTTTT
J gene: TRBJ2-7; V gene: TRBV12-3/TRBV12-4; clone size: .; D gene: .; CDR3 protein: CASRAEGDPGYEQYF; CDR3 DNA: TGTGCCAGCAGAGCGGAGGGGGACCCGGGCTACGAGCAGTACTTC
J gene: TRBJ2-6; V gene: TRBV4-1; clone size: .; D gene: .; CDR3 protein: CASSQVAGGANVLTF; CDR3 DNA: TGCGCCAGCAGCCAAGTTGCTGGTGGGGCCAACGTCCTGACTTTC
J gene: TRBJ2-1; V gene: TRBV5-1; clone size: .; D gene: .; CDR3 protein: CASSRTRVDSYNEQFF; CDR3 DNA: TGCGCCAGCAGCAGGACCAGGGTGGACTCCTACAATGAGCAGTTCTTC
J gene: TRBJ2-7; V gene: TRBV6-6; clone size: .; D gene: TRBD2; CDR3 protein: CASSYSGEGYEQYF; CDR3 DNA: TGTGCCAGCAGTTACTCGGGGGAGGGATACGAGCAGTACTTC
J gene: TRBJ2-3; V gene: TRBV4-2; clone size: .; D gene: TRBD1; CDR3 protein: CASSQGVGRDRGTDTQYF; CDR3 DNA: TGTGCCAGCAGCCAAGGTGTGGGAAGGGACAGGGGCACAGATACGCAGTATTTT
J gene: TRBJ2-7; V gene: TRBV7-8; clone size: .; D gene: TRBD2; CDR3 protein: CASSLAPTSGYEQYF; CDR3 DNA: TGTGCCAGCAGCTTAGCCCCAACTAGCGGCTACGAGCAGTACTTC
J gene: TRBJ1-2; V gene: TRBV11-2; clone size: few; D gene: .; CDR3 protein: CASSLGDSHYGYTF; CDR3 DNA: TGTGCCAGCAGCTTAGGCGACTCTCACTATGGCTACACCTTC
J gene: TRBJ1-6; V gene: TRBV7-9; clone size: .; D gene: .; CDR3 protein: CASSLAAGSSYNSPLHF; CDR3 DNA: TGTGCCAGCAGCTTAGCGGCAGGGAGCTCCTATAATTCACCCCTCCACTTT
J gene: TRBJ2-2; V gene: TRBV7-6; clone size: many; D gene: TRBD1; CDR3 protein: CASSLAWQGANQPNTGELFF; CDR3 DNA: TGTGCCAGCAGCTTAGCGTGGCAGGGGGCCAACCAACCGAACACCGGGGAGCTGTTTTTT
J gene: TRBJ2-4; V gene: TRBV7-9; clone size: .; D gene: TRBD2; CDR3 protein: CASSFTSGGLGAKNIQYF; CDR3 DNA: TGTGCCAGCAGCTTCACTAGCGGGGGCCTGGGGGCCAAAAACATTCAGTACTTC
J gene: TRBJ2-7; V gene: TRBV29-1; clone size: few; D gene: TRBD1; CDR3 protein: CSVWTGDSYEQYF; CDR3 DNA: TGCAGCGTCTGGACAGGGGATTCCTACGAGCAGTACTTC
J gene: TRBJ2-3; V gene: TRBV6-1; clone size: few; D gene: .; CDR3 protein: CASSEPGGLHTDTQYF; CDR3 DNA: TGTGCCAGCAGTGAACCAGGAGGACTCCACACAGATACGCAGTATTTT
J gene: TRBJ1-2; V gene: TRBV6-8; clone size: .; D gene: .; CDR3 protein: CASSTTGGYGYTF; CDR3 DNA: TGTGCCAGCAGTACCACCGGGGGCTATGGCTACACCTTC
J gene: TRBJ1-2; V gene: TRBV7-2; clone size: many; D gene: .; CDR3 protein: CASSPGGASNYGYTF; CDR3 DNA: TGTGCCAGCAGTCCCGGGGGAGCTTCTAACTATGGCTACACCTTC
J gene: TRBJ2-5; V gene: TRBV2; clone size: .; D gene: .; CDR3 protein: CASSGLAPHETQYF; CDR3 DNA: TGTGCCAGCAGCGGGCTAGCGCCTCACGAGACCCAGTACTTC
J gene: TRBJ2-3; V gene: TRBV7-3; clone size: .; D gene: .; CDR3 protein: CASSQNPVGSTDTQYF; CDR3 DNA: TGTGCCAGCAGCCAAAATCCAGTGGGCAGCACAGATACGCAGTATTTT
J gene: TRBJ2-7; V gene: TRBV4-1; clone size: .; D gene: TRBD1; CDR3 protein: CASSQGDRGKIYEQYF; CDR3 DNA: TGCGCCAGCAGCCAAGGGGACAGGGGCAAAATCTACGAGCAGTACTTC
J gene: TRBJ2-1; V gene: TRBV7-3; clone size: once; D gene: .; CDR3 protein: CASSSLGPNEQFF; CDR3 DNA: TGTGCCAGCAGCTCCCTTGGCCCCAATGAGCAGTTCTTC
J gene: TRBJ1-2; V gene: TRBV7-2; clone size: many; D gene: .; CDR3 protein: CASSPGTPNYGYTF; CDR3 DNA: TGTGCCAGCAGCCCCGGGACACCCAACTATGGCTACACCTTC
J gene: TRBJ1-2; V gene: TRBV29-1; clone size: once; D gene: TRBD1; CDR3 protein: CSVEGQSNYGYTF; CDR3 DNA: TGCAGCGTTGAGGGACAGAGTAACTATGGCTACACCTTC
J gene: TRBJ1-2; V gene: TRBV20-1; clone size: once; D gene: TRBD1; CDR3 protein: CSARKQGRDYGYTF; CDR3 DNA: TGCAGTGCTAGAAAACAGGGGAGGGACTATGGCTACACCTTC
J gene: TRBJ2-3; V gene: TRBV20-1; clone size: few; D gene: TRBD2; CDR3 protein: CSASDSGVGTDTQYF; CDR3 DNA: TGCAGTGCTAGTGACAGCGGGGTCGGCACAGATACGCAGTATTTT
J gene: TRBJ2-4; V gene: TRBV4-1; clone size: .; D gene: .; CDR3 protein: CASSQNGAGLAKNIQYF; CDR3 DNA: TGCGCCAGCAGCCAAAATGGAGCCGGTCTAGCCAAAAACATTCAGTACTTC
J gene: TRBJ1-6; V gene: TRBV28; clone size: few; D gene: .; CDR3 protein: CASSGQGRYNSPLHF; CDR3 DNA: TGTGCCAGCAGTGGCCAGGGAAGATATAATTCACCCCTCCACTTT
J gene: TRBJ1-3; V gene: TRBV7-4; clone size: .; D gene: .; CDR3 protein: CASGLEAGFIPGNTIYF; CDR3 DNA: TGTGCCAGCGGCTTAGAAGCAGGGTTCATTCCCGGAAACACCATATATTTT
J gene: TRBJ2-4; V gene: TRBV7-6; clone size: .; D gene: .; CDR3 protein: CASSLGVDIQYF; CDR3 DNA: TGTGCCAGCAGCTTAGGAGTGGACATTCAGTACTTC
J gene: TRBJ2-1; V gene: TRBV6-4; clone size: .; D gene: TRBD2; CDR3 protein: CASSDGAGGHNEQFF; CDR3 DNA: TGTGCCAGCAGTGACGGGGCGGGGGGACACAATGAGCAGTTCTTC
J gene: TRBJ2-5; V gene: TRBV7-8; clone size: many; D gene: TRBD1; CDR3 protein: CASSLAYGQGNGETQYF; CDR3 DNA: TGTGCCAGCAGCTTAGCGTATGGACAGGGAAACGGAGAGACCCAGTACTTC
J gene: TRBJ1-5; V gene: TRBV20-1; clone size: few; D gene: .; CDR3 protein: CSARDRDSNQPQHF; CDR3 DNA: TGCAGTGCTAGAGACAGGGATAGCAATCAGCCCCAGCATTTT
J gene: TRBJ1-1; V gene: TRBV6-6; clone size: .; D gene: .; CDR3 protein: CASSYSAGQGGSTEAFF; CDR3 DNA: TGTGCCAGCAGTTACTCGGCGGGCCAGGGTGGTAGCACTGAAGCTTTCTTT
J gene: TRBJ1-1; V gene: TRBV29-1; clone size: .; D gene: .; CDR3 protein: CSARMGNTEAFF; CDR3 DNA: TGCAGCGCCAGGATGGGGAACACTGAAGCTTTCTTT
J gene: TRBJ2-1; V gene: TRBV7-2; clone size: many; D gene: .; CDR3 protein: CASSPDREIQFF; CDR3 DNA: TGTGCCAGCAGCCCAGACCGGGAAATCCAGTTCTTC
J gene: TRBJ2-7; V gene: TRBV4-1; clone size: few; D gene: .; CDR3 protein: CASSQLGFSTGAEYEQYF; CDR3 DNA: TGCGCCAGCAGCCAACTTGGCTTCTCGACGGGAGCCGAGTACGAGCAGTACTTC
J gene: TRBJ2-1; V gene: TRBV28; clone size: many; D gene: .; CDR3 protein: CASSPPQEIEQFF; CDR3 DNA: TGTGCCAGCAGCCCCCCTCAGGAAATTGAGCAGTTCTTC
J gene: TRBJ2-5; V gene: TRBV12-3/TRBV12-4; clone size: .; D gene: TRBD1; CDR3 protein: CASSASVRGPWETQYF; CDR3 DNA: TGTGCCAGCAGCGCCTCTGTGAGGGGGCCTTGGGAGACCCAGTACTTC
J gene: TRBJ2-7; V gene: TRBV6-1; clone size: few; D gene: .; CDR3 protein: CASSDRASYEQYF; CDR3 DNA: TGTGCCAGCAGTGACCGGGCCTCCTACGAGCAGTACTTC
J gene: TRBJ2-1; V gene: TRBV12-3/TRBV12-4; clone size: few; D gene: .; CDR3 protein: CASSLLGQPNEQFF; CDR3 DNA: TGTGCCAGCAGTTTATTGGGACAACCCAATGAGCAGTTCTTC
J gene: TRBJ2-2; V gene: TRBV20-1; clone size: many; D gene: .; CDR3 protein: CSARVGNTGELFF; CDR3 DNA: TGCAGTGCTAGAGTGGGGAACACCGGGGAGCTGTTTTTT
J gene: TRBJ2-1; V gene: TRBV12-3/TRBV12-4; clone size: .; D gene: .; CDR3 protein: CASSLVRPDNVQFF; CDR3 DNA: TGTGCCAGCAGTTTAGTGCGTCCGGATAATGTGCAGTTCTTC
J gene: TRBJ1-5; V gene: TRBV7-6; clone size: .; D gene: .; CDR3 protein: CASSFGPNHQPQHF; CDR3 DNA: TGTGCCAGCAGCTTTGGCCCTAACCATCAGCCCCAGCATTTT
J gene: TRBJ2-1; V gene: TRBV5-6; clone size: many; D gene: TRBD2; CDR3 protein: CASSSADGGGSYNEQFF; CDR3 DNA: TGTGCCAGCAGCTCCGCCGACGGCGGGGGCTCCTACAATGAGCAGTTCTTC
J gene: TRBJ2-7; V gene: TRBV20-1; clone size: .; D gene: .; CDR3 protein: CSASSLTGTFTYEQYF; CDR3 DNA: TGCAGTGCTAGCTCCCTTACCGGGACATTCACCTACGAGCAGTACTTC
J gene: TRBJ1-1; V gene: TRBV7-3; clone size: many; D gene: .; CDR3 protein: CASSLTGRTNTEAFF; CDR3 DNA: TGTGCCAGCAGCTTAACGGGCAGAACCAACACTGAAGCTTTCTTT
J gene: TRBJ2-3; V gene: TRBV7-9; clone size: many; D gene: .; CDR3 protein: CASSLVGADTQYF; CDR3 DNA: TGTGCCAGCAGCTTAGTGGGGGCAGATACGCAGTATTTT